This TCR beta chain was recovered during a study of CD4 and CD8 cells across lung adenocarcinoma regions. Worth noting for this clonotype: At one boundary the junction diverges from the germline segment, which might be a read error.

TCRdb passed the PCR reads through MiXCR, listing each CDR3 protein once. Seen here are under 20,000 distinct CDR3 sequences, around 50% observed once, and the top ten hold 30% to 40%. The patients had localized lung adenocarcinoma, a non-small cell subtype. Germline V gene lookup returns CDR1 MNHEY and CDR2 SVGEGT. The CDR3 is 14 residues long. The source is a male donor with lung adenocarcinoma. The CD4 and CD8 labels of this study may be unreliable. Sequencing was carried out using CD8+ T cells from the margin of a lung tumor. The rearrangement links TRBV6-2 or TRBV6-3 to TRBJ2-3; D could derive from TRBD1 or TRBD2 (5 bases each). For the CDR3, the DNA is TGTGCGGGCAGTTGGGGCAGTAGCCAAGGGACGCAGTATTTC. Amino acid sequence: CAGSWGSSQGTQYF.